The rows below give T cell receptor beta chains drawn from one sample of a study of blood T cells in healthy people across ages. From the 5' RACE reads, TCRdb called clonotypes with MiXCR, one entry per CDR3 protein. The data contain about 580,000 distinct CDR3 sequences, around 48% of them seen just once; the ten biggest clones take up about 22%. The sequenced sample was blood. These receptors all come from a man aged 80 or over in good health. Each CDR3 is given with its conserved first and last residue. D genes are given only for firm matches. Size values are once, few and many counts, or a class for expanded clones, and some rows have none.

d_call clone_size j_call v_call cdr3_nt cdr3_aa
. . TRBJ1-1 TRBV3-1 TGTGCCAGCAGCCAAGATGGGCAGGGGCGTACTGAAGCTTTCTTT CASSQDGQGRTEAFF
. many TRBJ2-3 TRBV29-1 TGCAGCGCTGGACATGCCGGAGCAGATACGCAGTATTTT CSAGHAGADTQYF
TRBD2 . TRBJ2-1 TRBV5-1 TGCGCCAGCAGCTTGGAGGTACTAGCGGGGGGCAGGTACAATGAGCAGTTCTTC CASSLEVLAGGRYNEQFF
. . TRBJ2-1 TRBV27 TGTGCCAGCAGTTTCATGAGGCCAACTAGCACCAATGAGCAGTTCTTC CASSFMRPTSTNEQFF
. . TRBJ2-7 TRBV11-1 TGTGCCAGCACCCGGGACTTTTCCTACGAGCAGTACTTC CASTRDFSYEQYF
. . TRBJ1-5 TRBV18 TGTGCCAGCTCACCGAGCGGTGGGGATCAGCCCCAGCATTTT CASSPSGGDQPQHF
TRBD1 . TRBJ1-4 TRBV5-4 TGTGCCAGCAGCGGGGGACAGGGGGTCACTAATGAAAAACTGTTTTTT CASSGGQGVTNEKLFF
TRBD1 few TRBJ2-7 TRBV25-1 TGTGCCAGCAGTGGTGGACAGGCTCAGTACTTC CASSGGQAQYF
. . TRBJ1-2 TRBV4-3 TGCGCCAGCAGCCAAGTTCCTGTAGACTCCCCTGGCTACACCTTC CASSQVPVDSPGYTF
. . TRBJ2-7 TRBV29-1 TGCAGCGTAGTACCAGGGGCCAGCGTCTACGAGCAGTACTTC CSVVPGASVYEQYF
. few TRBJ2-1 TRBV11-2 TGTGCCAGCAGCCCGAGGGGTCAGGCAGGGTCTCGGGATGAGCAGTTCTTC CASSPRGQAGSRDEQFF
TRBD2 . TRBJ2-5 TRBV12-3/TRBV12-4 TGTGCCAGCAGCCTCACTAGCGGGAGTAATGAGCAGTACTTC CASSLTSGSNEQYF
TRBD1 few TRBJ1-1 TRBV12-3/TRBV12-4 TGTGCCAGCAGTCCCGGGGACAGCATTTCCACTGAAGCTTTCTTT CASSPGDSISTEAFF
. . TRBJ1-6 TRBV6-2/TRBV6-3 TGTGCCAGCAGCTCCCCCGGGACTCTTAATTCACCCCTCCACTTT CASSSPGTLNSPLHF
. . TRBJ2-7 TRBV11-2 TGTGCCAGCAGCTTCGACGGGTTGGTGTACGAGCAGTACTTC CASSFDGLVYEQYF
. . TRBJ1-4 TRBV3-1 TGTGCCAGCAGCCAAGGAGGGCAGGGGATTGAAAAACTGTTTTTT CASSQGGQGIEKLFF
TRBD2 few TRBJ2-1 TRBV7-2 TGTGCCAGCAGCTGGCGGGGGGGCAATGAGCAGTTCTTC CASSWRGGNEQFF
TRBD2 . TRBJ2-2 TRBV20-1 TGCAGTGCTGGGAGGACTAGCGGGAGTATCGGGGAGCTGTTTTTT CSAGRTSGSIGELFF
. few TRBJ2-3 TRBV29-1 TGCAGCGTGCTGGGGGGGACAGGAGGCACAGATACGCAGTATTTT CSVLGGTGGTDTQYF
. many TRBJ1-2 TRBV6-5 TGTGCCAGCAGTCCACGGGGGAGCCAGGGCTACACCTTC CASSPRGSQGYTF
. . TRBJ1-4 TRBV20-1 TGCAGTGCCTCGAAGGGGGGAACTAATGAAAAACTGTTTTTT CSASKGGTNEKLFF
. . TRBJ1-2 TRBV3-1 TGTGCCAGCAGCCAAGCGGGCAGGGGAGACTATGGCTACACCTTC CASSQAGRGDYGYTF
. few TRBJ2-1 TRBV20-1 TGCAGTGCTAGGCGCGGGACCTCCTACAATGAGCAGTTCTTC CSARRGTSYNEQFF
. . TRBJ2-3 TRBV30 TGTGCCTGGATTGGATCTACAGATACGCAGTATTTT CAWIGSTDTQYF
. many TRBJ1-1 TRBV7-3 TGTGCCAGCAGCTTACAGGGAGGGATGAACACTGAAGCTTTCTTT CASSLQGGMNTEAFF
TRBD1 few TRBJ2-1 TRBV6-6 TGTGCCAGCATGAAGGGGGCCCACAATGAGCAGTTCTTC CASMKGAHNEQFF
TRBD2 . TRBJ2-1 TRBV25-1 TGTGCCAGCAGTGAGCCCGGCCGACTAGCGGGAGGAAATGAGCAGTTCTTC CASSEPGRLAGGNEQFF
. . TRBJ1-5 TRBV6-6 TGTGCCAGCACCCGGGGGCCCAATCAGCCCCAGCATTTT CASTRGPNQPQHF
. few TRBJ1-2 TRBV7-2 TGTGCCAGCAGCTTAGCGCGTCAGACCTATGGCTACACCTTC CASSLARQTYGYTF
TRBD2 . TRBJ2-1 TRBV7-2 TGTGCCAGCAGCTTAGTATCCGCCTCTAGCGGGGGGTCGGGGGAGCAGTTCTTC CASSLVSASSGGSGEQFF
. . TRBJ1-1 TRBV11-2 TGTGCCAGCAGCCGGGGGGCCGGGAAGTACACTGAAGCTTTCTTT CASSRGAGKYTEAFF
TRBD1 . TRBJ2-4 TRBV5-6 TGTGCCAGCAGCTTGAGGGGGCGAATAGGATACGAGCGGTACTTC CASSLRGRIGYERYF
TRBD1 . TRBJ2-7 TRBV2 TGTGCCAGCAGTGGACGGACAGGGATCGACGAGCAGTACTTC CASSGRTGIDEQYF
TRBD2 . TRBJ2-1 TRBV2 TGTGCCAGCAGTGAAGGACTAGCGGGAACCTACAATGAGCAGTTCTTC CASSEGLAGTYNEQFF
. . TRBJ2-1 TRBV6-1 TGTGCCAGCACCTGGACGAGCTCCTACAATGAGCAGTTCTTC CASTWTSSYNEQFF
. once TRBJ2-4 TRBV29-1 TGCAGCGTGGGGGGGACAGGTTCCTACAAGCAGTACTTC CSVGGTGSYKQYF
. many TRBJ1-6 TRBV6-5 TGTGCCAGCAGTTACGGGGTAGGGGTAAATTCACCCCTCCACTTT CASSYGVGVNSPLHF
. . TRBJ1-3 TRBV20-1 TGCAGTGCTAGAGATCATGGTCTGCCGGGAGGGTCTGGAAACACCATATATTTT CSARDHGLPGGSGNTIYF
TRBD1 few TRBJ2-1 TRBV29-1 TGCAGCGTTGGAGGGACAGGGTTGAATGAGCAGTTCTTC CSVGGTGLNEQFF
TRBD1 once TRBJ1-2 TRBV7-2 TGTGCCAGCAGCGTACGGGACAGCAACTATGGCTACACCTTC CASSVRDSNYGYTF
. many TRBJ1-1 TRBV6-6 TGTGCCAGCAGTTACGGTGGGACCCTGGACGAATCTTTCTTT CASSYGGTLDESFF
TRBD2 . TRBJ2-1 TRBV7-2 TGTGCCAGCAGCTTACCGAGCGGGGGAACCTACAATGAGCAGTTCTTC CASSLPSGGTYNEQFF
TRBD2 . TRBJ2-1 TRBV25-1 TGTGCCAGCAGTGAATCGGGGGATGCGGGAGGCTATGAGCAGTTCTTC CASSESGDAGGYEQFF
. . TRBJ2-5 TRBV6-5 TGTGCCAGCAGTTGCAGCGGGCGGACACAAGAGGCCCAGTACTTC CASSCSGRTQEAQYF
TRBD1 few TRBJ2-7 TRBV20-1 TGCAGTGCTACGAATACTAACCAGGGGGCGCATTACGAGCAGTACTTC CSATNTNQGAHYEQYF
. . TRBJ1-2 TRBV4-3 TGCGCCAGCAGCCGACTGACCGGCCAGCTTAACTACACCTTC CASSRLTGQLNYTF
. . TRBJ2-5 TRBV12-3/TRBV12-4 TGTGTCAGCAGTACAGGAGAGACCCAGTACTTC CVSSTGETQYF
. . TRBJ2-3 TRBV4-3 TGCGCCAGCAGCCAAGAAGGTCGCAGGGCCAGCACAGATACGCAGTATTTT CASSQEGRRASTDTQYF
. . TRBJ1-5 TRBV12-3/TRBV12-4 TGTGCCAGCAGTTGGCAGGCGAGAGGGCCCCAGCATTTT CASSWQARGPQHF
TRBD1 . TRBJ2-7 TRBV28 TGTGCCAGCACCGTGGACAGGGCCCCCTACGAGCAGTACTTC CASTVDRAPYEQYF
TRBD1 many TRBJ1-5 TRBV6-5 TGTGCCAGCAGCCGACAGGGTAGCAATCAGCCCCAGCATTTT CASSRQGSNQPQHF
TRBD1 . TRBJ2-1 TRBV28 TGTGCCAGCAGTTTATCTGTGACAGGGGGACTCGATGAGCAGTTCTTC CASSLSVTGGLDEQFF
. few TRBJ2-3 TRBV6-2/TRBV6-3 TGTGCCAGCAGTTACGAGGCAGGGGGCACAGATACGCAGTATTTT CASSYEAGGTDTQYF
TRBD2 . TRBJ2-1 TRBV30 TGTGCCTGGAGTGTATGGGCGGGGGCCTACAATGAGCAGTTCTTC CAWSVWAGAYNEQFF
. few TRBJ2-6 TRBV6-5 TGTGCCAGCAGTTACTCGATGGGTGCTGGGGCCAACGTCCTGACTTTC CASSYSMGAGANVLTF
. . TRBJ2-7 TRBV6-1 TGTGCCAGCACCCGGCGGGATGGCGAGCAGTACTTC CASTRRDGEQYF
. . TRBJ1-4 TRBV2 TGTGCCAGCAAGCGACAGCCGGGGGGGACTAATGAAAAACTGTTTTTT CASKRQPGGTNEKLFF